The following is a TCR beta chain sequence with its context. Its matching antigen is unknown. The study ran its PCR with 60 Vbeta and 13 Jbeta primers. Repertoires were generated with immunoSEQ multiplex PCR, while TCRdb's copy carries only in-frame clones and drops some. Of roughly 120,000 clones in the sample, about 80% were seen once. The CDR3 sequence is 15 residues long. CDR1 is SGHNT, CDR2 YENEEA, per germline. With 5 bases clipped from V and 4 bases from J, the junction kept 3 bases outside the gene matches. The sample originates from a study of cytomegalovirus exposure and HLA in healthy donors. Study outcomes and limitations: By a later analysis, the bulk of CMV-associated TCR beta chains appeared HLA-restricted. A few chains tied to CMV proved CMV antigen-specific in vitro. In a later analysis, at a false discovery rate of 0.05, approximately 16,000 TCR beta sequences matched HLA alleles.

Sample: PBMCs. The clonotype originates from a man aged 25 to 40 in good health and CMV-seronegative. The chain combines TRBV11-3 with TRBJ2-1, with 12 bases identical to TRBD2. This chain's CDR3 is CASSPGLAGYNEQFF. CDR3 nucleotide sequence: TGTGCCAGCAGCCCTGGACTAGCGGGATACAATGAGCAGTTCTTC.